Listed here are 30 T cell receptor beta chains from one sample, sequenced in a study of T cell responses to AZD1222 COVID-19 vaccine. Some clones are missing from TCRdb's copy, which holds only in-frame ones; the method was immunoSEQ multiplex PCR. The sample contains 120,000 or so clones, 86% of which appear only once. The sample here was peripheral blood, taken 28 days after the second AZD1222 dose. All receptors come from an adult who received the AZD1222 COVID-19 vaccine.

The chain combines TRBV6-2 or TRBV6-3 with TRBJ1-4; 8 bases align to TRBD1. The CDR3 has 15 residues. V shed 5 bases and J 6 bases; nucleotides not matched to a gene: 8. The germline gives CDR1 MNHEY, CDR2 SVGEGT. This chain's CDR3 is CASSTRQGRYEKLFF. CDR3 coding DNA: TGTGCCAGCAGTACACGACAGGGGAGATATGAAAAACTGTTTTTT.

The chain is built from TRBV11-2 and TRBJ2-7; D may correspond to TRBD1 or TRBD2 (6 bases each). The CDR3 spans 14 residues. Trimming pared 1 base from V and 4 bases from J, leaving 11 bases between. Germline assignment: CDR1 SGHAT and CDR2 FQNNGV. The CDR3 spells CASSLAGAVYEQYF. The CDR3 bases are TGTGCCAGCAGCTTAGCGGGGGCAGTGTACGAGCAGTACTTC.

The V call is TRBV7-6, the J call TRBJ2-2; 13 bases line up with TRBD2. The germline V gene encodes CDR1 SGHVS and CDR2 FNYEAQ. This CDR3 has 16 amino acids. The J segment lost 7 bases and the V segment lost 5 bases, leaving 7 bases of the junction unmatched. The CDR3 reads CASSAGTSGAVGELFF. CDR3 in DNA: TGTGCCAGCAGCGCAGGGACTAGCGGGGCAGTCGGGGAGCTGTTTTTT.

This clone was counted only a few times. The chain uses TRBV6-5 and TRBJ1-3; D is uncertain. The CDR3 length is 13 residues. Germline V gene data show CDR1 as MNHEY and CDR2 as SVGAGI. The V end was cut by 9 bases, the J end by 2 bases, with 11 bases between. The CDR3 protein is CASDTGPGNTIYF. The CDR3 DNA reads as TGTGCCAGTGACACCGGACCTGGAAACACCATATATTTT.

The J gene is TRBJ1-1, the V gene TRBV18; TRBD1 aligns across 7 bases. Germline V gene lookup returns CDR1 KGHSH and CDR2 LQKENI. The CDR3 runs 15 residues. V trimming: 6 bases; J trimming: 0 bases; junction bases outside the gene matches: 7. The CDR3 loop reads CASSQGGLMNTEAFF. DNA for the CDR3: TGTGCCAGCTCCCAAGGGGGCCTCATGAACACTGAAGCTTTCTTT. Combining the CDR3 with reference TRBV18 and TRBJ1-1 gives the whole variable domain NAGVMQNPRHLVRRRGQEARLRCSPMKGHSHVYWYRQLPEEGLKFMVYLQKENIIDESGMPKERFSAEFPKEGPSILRIQQVVRGDSAAYFCASSQGGLMNTEAFFGQGTRLTVV.

This chain joins TRBV12-5 and TRBJ2-1; 7 bases match TRBD2. V dropped 3 bases and J dropped 3; count of bases not matched to a gene: 5. Germline V gene lookup returns CDR1 LGHNT and CDR2 FRNRAP. The length of the CDR3 is 15 residues. CDR3 sequence (DNA): TGTGCTAGTGGTTTACAAGCGGGGTACTACAATGAGCAGTTCTTC. Translating it yields CASGLQAGYYNEQFF.

With regard to this clone: An end of the junction differs from the germline gene, which may be a read error. J is TRBJ2-5 and V is TRBV18; no clear D. The CDR3 covers 13 residues. Germline V gene lookup returns CDR1 KGHSH and CDR2 LQKENI. Written as DNA, the CDR3 is TGTGCCAGCTCACCACAGGCAAGAGAGGCCCAGTACTTC. It yields the protein CASSPQAREAQYF. Full variable domain (missing parts from reference TRBV18 and TRBJ2-5): NAGVMQNPRHLVRRRGQEARLRCSPMKGHSHVYWYRQLPEEGLKFMVYLQKENIIDESGMPKERFSAEFPKEGPSILRIQQVVRGDSAAYFCASSPQAREAQYFGPGTRLLVL.

The gene calls are TRBV27 and TRBJ2-7; the D gene is possibly TRBD2 (6 bases). The length of the CDR3 is 14 residues. Trimming shortened V by 4 bases and J by 1 base, and 11 bases separated the two germline ends. The germline gives CDR1 MNHEY, CDR2 SMNVEV (reference sequence). CDR3 region: CASSSLGRSYEQYF. CDR3 coding DNA: TGTGCCAGCAGTTCCCTAGGGAGGTCCTACGAGCAGTACTTC.

The chain is built from TRBV5-1 and TRBJ1-1; D is uncertain. CDR1 is SGHRS, CDR2 YFSETQ, per germline. V dropped 5 bases and J dropped 4 bases, with 15 bases sitting between them. This CDR3 has 14 residues. CDR3: CASSPTYTSTEAFF. CDR3 in DNA: TGCGCCAGCAGTCCCACCTACACCAGCACTGAAGCTTTCTTT. Drawing the rest from reference TRBV5-1 and TRBJ1-1, the complete variable domain is KAGVTQTPRYLIKTRGQQVTLSCSPISGHRSVSWYQQTPGQGLQFLFEYFSETQRNKGNFPGRFSGRQFSNSRSEMNVSTLELGDSALYLCASSPTYTSTEAFFGQGTRLTVV.

This rearrangement joins TRBV6-6 to TRBJ1-5; D call uncertain. Per germline, CDR1 MNHNY and CDR2 SVGAGI (reference sequence). The CDR3 runs 12 residues. Trimming took 2 bases from V and 2 from J, leaving 1 base between them. The chain's CDR3 is CASSYRNQPQHF. The CDR3 DNA sequence: TGTGCCAGCAGTTACCGCAATCAGCCCCAGCATTTT.

The chain uses TRBV7-2 and TRBJ1-6; D possibly corresponds to TRBD1 (6 bases). The CDR3 spans 17 residues. Trimming shortened V by 1 base and J by 4 bases, and 14 bases separated the two germline ends. In germline, CDR1 is SGHTA, CDR2 FQGNSA. In DNA form, the CDR3 reads TGTGCCAGCAGCTTAGAAGGGGGGGGCGCATATAATTCACCCCTCCACTTT. Protein product: CASSLEGGGAYNSPLHF.

This clone was seen only a few times. This chain joins TRBV19 and TRBJ2-6, with TRBD2 as a possible D gene (5 bases). The CDR3 has 17 residues. V lost 2 bases to trimming and J lost 2 bases, with 13 bases between them. From germline, CDR1 is LNHDA and CDR2 SQIVND (reference sequence). CDR3 protein: CASSIMRPGTGANVLTF. The CDR3, as DNA: TGTGCCAGTAGTATAATGAGGCCGGGAACTGGGGCCAACGTCCTGACTTTC.

This rearrangement joins TRBV30 to TRBJ1-1, with D possibly being TRBD1 (5 bases). Trimming cost V 1 base and J 8 bases, with 14 bases left between them. The CDR3 spans 13 residues. The germline V gene has CDR1 GTSNPN and CDR2 SVGIG (reference sequence). The CDR3 DNA reads TGTGCCTGGAGTGCCCAAGGCGGGGGAGAAGCTTTCTTT. Translating it yields CAWSAQGGGEAFF.

The chain recombines TRBV7-2 with TRBJ1-4, with 7 positions matching TRBD1. After removal of 5 bases from V and 7 bases from J, the junction contained 4 bases not matched to a gene. CDR3 length: 13 residues. Germline CDR1 is SGHTA and CDR2 is FQGNSA. The DNA of the CDR3 is TGTGCCAGCAGCGCCCGACAGGGTGAAAAACTGTTTTTT. The encoded protein is CASSARQGEKLFF.

This rearrangement joins TRBV27 to TRBJ1-4; D is possibly TRBD1 (5 bases). In germline, CDR1 is MNHEY, CDR2 SMNVEV (reference sequence). This CDR3 has 15 residues. V was pared by 6 bases and J by 2 bases, with 13 bases between. This CDR3 is CASRYRGTTNEKLFF. As DNA, the CDR3 is TGTGCCAGCAGATACCGGGGGACGACTAATGAAAAACTGTTTTTT.

The J gene is TRBJ1-1, the V gene TRBV14; D remains ambiguous. The CDR3 loop spans 18 amino acids. Germline values: CDR1 SGHDN, CDR2 FVKESK. Trimming removed 0 bases at V and 0 bases at J, with 17 bases between. The DNA of the CDR3 is TGTGCCAGCAGCCAAGATCTTTACAGCTATATAATGAACACTGAAGCTTTCTTT. Translated: CASSQDLYSYIMNTEAFF. Using reference TRBV14 and TRBJ1-1 for the parts outside the CDR3, the full variable domain is EAGVTQFPSHSVIEKGQTVTLRCDPISGHDNLYWYRRVMGKEIKFLLHFVKESKQDESGMPNNRFLAERTGGTYSTLKVQPAELEDSGVYFCASSQDLYSYIMNTEAFFGQGTRLTVV.

The chain combines TRBV27 with TRBJ1-2; D is undetermined. The CDR3 has 12 residues. Per the germline V gene, CDR1 is MNHEY and CDR2 is SMNVEV (reference sequence). V was cut by 8 bases and J by 2 bases, with 9 bases left in between. The CDR3 bases are TGTGCCAGCGGTGTTGTAAACTATGGCTACACCTTC. Translated, it gives CASGVVNYGYTF.

The V call is TRBV11-3, the J call TRBJ2-5; TRBD2 matches at 9 bases. The CDR3 has 14 amino acids. Germline V gene sequence: CDR1 SGHNT, CDR2 YENEEA. The V gene end was trimmed by 5 bases and the J gene end by 5 bases; junction bases not matched to a gene: 6. CDR3 in DNA: TGTGCCAGCAGCCGCGCGGGGGGGCTTGAGACCCAGTACTTC. It specifies CASSRAGGLETQYF.

This clone was detected only once. This chain connects TRBV7-9 to TRBJ1-4; D gene unclear. The CDR3 spans 16 residues. Trimming left V 4 bases short and J 6 bases short, with 18 bases between. Germline values: CDR1 SEHNR, CDR2 FQNEAQ (reference sequence). In DNA, the CDR3 is TGTGCCAGCAGCTATCCGGGTGGGGTTGAGGATGAAAAACTGTTTTTT. Its translation: CASSYPGGVEDEKLFF.

This chain uses TRBV5-1 with TRBJ2-5, with TRBD1 matching over 10 bases. This CDR3 has 17 amino acids. The V gene's germline CDR1 is SGHRS and CDR2 YFSETQ. V trimming: 4 bases; J trimming: 4 bases; junction bases outside the gene matches: 13. The CDR3 region has the DNA TGCGCCAGCAGCCAGAACTCCGGACAGGGGGGACTAGAGACCCAGTACTTC. Encoded protein: CASSQNSGQGGLETQYF.

The chain has TRBV6-4 and TRBJ1-2; TRBD1 is a possible D gene (6 bases). The germline V gene has CDR1 MRHNA and CDR2 SNTAGT. CDR3 length: 14 residues. Trimming shortened V by 6 bases and J by 3 bases, and 14 bases separated the two germline ends. The CDR3 DNA sequence: TGTGCCAGCAGCCGTGACGCAGGGGACTATGGCTACACCTTC. This encodes CASSRDAGDYGYTF.

The chain's CDR3 is CASRDRAQPNQPQHF. The CDR3 DNA reads as TGTGCCAGCAGGGACAGGGCCCAGCCCAATCAGCCCCAGCATTTT. This rearrangement joins TRBV2 to TRBJ1-5, with 8 bases that match TRBD1. The trim removed 6 bases at V and 3 bases at J, leaving 7 bases unmatched. This CDR3 region has 15 residues. Per germline, CDR1 SNHLY and CDR2 FYNNEI. Based on the CDR3 plus reference TRBV2 and TRBJ1-5, the full variable domain is EPEVTQTPSHQVTQMGQEVILRCVPISNHLYFYWYRQILGQKVEFLVSFYNNEISEKSEIFDDQFSVERPDGSNFTLKIRSTKLEDSAMYFCASRDRAQPNQPQHFGDGTRLSIL.

The CDR3 spells CSVRTGARTGELFF. The CDR3 DNA reads TGCAGCGTACGAACAGGGGCGCGGACCGGGGAGCTGTTTTTT. The chain combines TRBV29-1 with TRBJ2-2, with TRBD1 identical over 7 bases. CDR1 is SQVTM and CDR2 is ANQGSEA in the germline V gene. This CDR3 has 14 residues. J was trimmed by 5 bases and V by 6 bases; bases with no gene match: 9.

This clone came up a few times. The chain employs TRBV27 and TRBJ1-1; D perhaps matches TRBD1 (6 bases). CDR3 length: 14 residues. The germline V gene encodes CDR1 MNHEY and CDR2 SMNVEV (reference sequence). The germline V and J ends were trimmed by 4 bases and 11 bases, with 20 bases remaining between them. CDR3 region: CASSWTGPQGMAFF. The CDR3 bases are TGTGCCAGCAGTTGGACGGGACCACAGGGAATGGCTTTCTTT.

The V and J genes are TRBV19 and TRBJ1-5; 7 nucleotides align to TRBD1. After removal of 6 bases from V and 6 bases from J, the junction contained 8 bases not matched to a gene. Germline V CDR1 and CDR2: LNHDA, SQIVND (reference sequence). The CDR3 is 14 amino acids. CDR3 bases: TGTGCCAGTAGGAACAGGGGAGGGGGTCAGCCCCAGCATTTT. This sequence encodes CASRNRGGGQPQHF.

The genes are TRBV5-1 and TRBJ1-4; the D gene is possibly TRBD1 (6 bases). Germline lookup yields CDR1 SGHRS and CDR2 YFSETQ. The CDR3 is 15 residues long. Trimming removed 4 bases from V and 8 bases from J, with 18 bases in between. CDR3 nucleotides: TGCGCCAGCAGCCACCAACAGGGTAGTGGGGAAAAACTGTTTTTT. Residues: CASSHQQGSGEKLFF.

V gene TRBV30 combines with J gene TRBJ1-1; D gene ambiguous. This CDR3 is 11 amino acids long. The V gene's germline CDR1 is GTSNPN and CDR2 SVGIG (reference sequence). Trimming stripped 4 bases from V and 5 bases from J, with 8 bases between. The CDR3 is CAWIRLTEAFF. In DNA form, the CDR3 reads TGTGCCTGGATCAGGCTAACTGAAGCTTTCTTT.

The V and J genes are TRBV6-4 and TRBJ1-2; D is possibly TRBD1 (5 bases). The CDR3 is 13 amino acids. Trimming left V 2 bases short and J 8 bases short, with 12 bases between. Per germline, CDR1 MRHNA and CDR2 SNTAGT. The CDR3 nucleotides read TGTGCCAGCAGTGACGGGGACGCGGGGGGCTACACCTTC. Its protein product is CASSDGDAGGYTF.

The rearrangement joins TRBV6-1 to TRBJ2-6; TRBD1 matches at 10 bases. CDR3 length: 17 amino acids. Per germline, CDR1 MNHNS and CDR2 SASEGT. Germline trimming cut 4 bases from V and 4 bases from J; bases unmatched to any gene: 7. CDR3 residues: CASSAGTGVVGANVLTF. CDR3 DNA sequence: TGTGCCAGCAGTGCCGGGACAGGGGTAGTCGGGGCCAACGTCCTGACTTTC.

The rearrangement links TRBV6-1 to TRBJ1-5, with D unresolved. V was pared by 2 bases and J by 7 bases, with 15 bases between. This CDR3 is 15 amino acids long. Per germline, CDR1 MNHNS and CDR2 SASEGT. The CDR3 loop is CASSESRGSGQPQHF. CDR3 nucleotides: TGTGCCAGCAGTGAAAGTAGAGGGTCAGGACAGCCCCAGCATTTT.